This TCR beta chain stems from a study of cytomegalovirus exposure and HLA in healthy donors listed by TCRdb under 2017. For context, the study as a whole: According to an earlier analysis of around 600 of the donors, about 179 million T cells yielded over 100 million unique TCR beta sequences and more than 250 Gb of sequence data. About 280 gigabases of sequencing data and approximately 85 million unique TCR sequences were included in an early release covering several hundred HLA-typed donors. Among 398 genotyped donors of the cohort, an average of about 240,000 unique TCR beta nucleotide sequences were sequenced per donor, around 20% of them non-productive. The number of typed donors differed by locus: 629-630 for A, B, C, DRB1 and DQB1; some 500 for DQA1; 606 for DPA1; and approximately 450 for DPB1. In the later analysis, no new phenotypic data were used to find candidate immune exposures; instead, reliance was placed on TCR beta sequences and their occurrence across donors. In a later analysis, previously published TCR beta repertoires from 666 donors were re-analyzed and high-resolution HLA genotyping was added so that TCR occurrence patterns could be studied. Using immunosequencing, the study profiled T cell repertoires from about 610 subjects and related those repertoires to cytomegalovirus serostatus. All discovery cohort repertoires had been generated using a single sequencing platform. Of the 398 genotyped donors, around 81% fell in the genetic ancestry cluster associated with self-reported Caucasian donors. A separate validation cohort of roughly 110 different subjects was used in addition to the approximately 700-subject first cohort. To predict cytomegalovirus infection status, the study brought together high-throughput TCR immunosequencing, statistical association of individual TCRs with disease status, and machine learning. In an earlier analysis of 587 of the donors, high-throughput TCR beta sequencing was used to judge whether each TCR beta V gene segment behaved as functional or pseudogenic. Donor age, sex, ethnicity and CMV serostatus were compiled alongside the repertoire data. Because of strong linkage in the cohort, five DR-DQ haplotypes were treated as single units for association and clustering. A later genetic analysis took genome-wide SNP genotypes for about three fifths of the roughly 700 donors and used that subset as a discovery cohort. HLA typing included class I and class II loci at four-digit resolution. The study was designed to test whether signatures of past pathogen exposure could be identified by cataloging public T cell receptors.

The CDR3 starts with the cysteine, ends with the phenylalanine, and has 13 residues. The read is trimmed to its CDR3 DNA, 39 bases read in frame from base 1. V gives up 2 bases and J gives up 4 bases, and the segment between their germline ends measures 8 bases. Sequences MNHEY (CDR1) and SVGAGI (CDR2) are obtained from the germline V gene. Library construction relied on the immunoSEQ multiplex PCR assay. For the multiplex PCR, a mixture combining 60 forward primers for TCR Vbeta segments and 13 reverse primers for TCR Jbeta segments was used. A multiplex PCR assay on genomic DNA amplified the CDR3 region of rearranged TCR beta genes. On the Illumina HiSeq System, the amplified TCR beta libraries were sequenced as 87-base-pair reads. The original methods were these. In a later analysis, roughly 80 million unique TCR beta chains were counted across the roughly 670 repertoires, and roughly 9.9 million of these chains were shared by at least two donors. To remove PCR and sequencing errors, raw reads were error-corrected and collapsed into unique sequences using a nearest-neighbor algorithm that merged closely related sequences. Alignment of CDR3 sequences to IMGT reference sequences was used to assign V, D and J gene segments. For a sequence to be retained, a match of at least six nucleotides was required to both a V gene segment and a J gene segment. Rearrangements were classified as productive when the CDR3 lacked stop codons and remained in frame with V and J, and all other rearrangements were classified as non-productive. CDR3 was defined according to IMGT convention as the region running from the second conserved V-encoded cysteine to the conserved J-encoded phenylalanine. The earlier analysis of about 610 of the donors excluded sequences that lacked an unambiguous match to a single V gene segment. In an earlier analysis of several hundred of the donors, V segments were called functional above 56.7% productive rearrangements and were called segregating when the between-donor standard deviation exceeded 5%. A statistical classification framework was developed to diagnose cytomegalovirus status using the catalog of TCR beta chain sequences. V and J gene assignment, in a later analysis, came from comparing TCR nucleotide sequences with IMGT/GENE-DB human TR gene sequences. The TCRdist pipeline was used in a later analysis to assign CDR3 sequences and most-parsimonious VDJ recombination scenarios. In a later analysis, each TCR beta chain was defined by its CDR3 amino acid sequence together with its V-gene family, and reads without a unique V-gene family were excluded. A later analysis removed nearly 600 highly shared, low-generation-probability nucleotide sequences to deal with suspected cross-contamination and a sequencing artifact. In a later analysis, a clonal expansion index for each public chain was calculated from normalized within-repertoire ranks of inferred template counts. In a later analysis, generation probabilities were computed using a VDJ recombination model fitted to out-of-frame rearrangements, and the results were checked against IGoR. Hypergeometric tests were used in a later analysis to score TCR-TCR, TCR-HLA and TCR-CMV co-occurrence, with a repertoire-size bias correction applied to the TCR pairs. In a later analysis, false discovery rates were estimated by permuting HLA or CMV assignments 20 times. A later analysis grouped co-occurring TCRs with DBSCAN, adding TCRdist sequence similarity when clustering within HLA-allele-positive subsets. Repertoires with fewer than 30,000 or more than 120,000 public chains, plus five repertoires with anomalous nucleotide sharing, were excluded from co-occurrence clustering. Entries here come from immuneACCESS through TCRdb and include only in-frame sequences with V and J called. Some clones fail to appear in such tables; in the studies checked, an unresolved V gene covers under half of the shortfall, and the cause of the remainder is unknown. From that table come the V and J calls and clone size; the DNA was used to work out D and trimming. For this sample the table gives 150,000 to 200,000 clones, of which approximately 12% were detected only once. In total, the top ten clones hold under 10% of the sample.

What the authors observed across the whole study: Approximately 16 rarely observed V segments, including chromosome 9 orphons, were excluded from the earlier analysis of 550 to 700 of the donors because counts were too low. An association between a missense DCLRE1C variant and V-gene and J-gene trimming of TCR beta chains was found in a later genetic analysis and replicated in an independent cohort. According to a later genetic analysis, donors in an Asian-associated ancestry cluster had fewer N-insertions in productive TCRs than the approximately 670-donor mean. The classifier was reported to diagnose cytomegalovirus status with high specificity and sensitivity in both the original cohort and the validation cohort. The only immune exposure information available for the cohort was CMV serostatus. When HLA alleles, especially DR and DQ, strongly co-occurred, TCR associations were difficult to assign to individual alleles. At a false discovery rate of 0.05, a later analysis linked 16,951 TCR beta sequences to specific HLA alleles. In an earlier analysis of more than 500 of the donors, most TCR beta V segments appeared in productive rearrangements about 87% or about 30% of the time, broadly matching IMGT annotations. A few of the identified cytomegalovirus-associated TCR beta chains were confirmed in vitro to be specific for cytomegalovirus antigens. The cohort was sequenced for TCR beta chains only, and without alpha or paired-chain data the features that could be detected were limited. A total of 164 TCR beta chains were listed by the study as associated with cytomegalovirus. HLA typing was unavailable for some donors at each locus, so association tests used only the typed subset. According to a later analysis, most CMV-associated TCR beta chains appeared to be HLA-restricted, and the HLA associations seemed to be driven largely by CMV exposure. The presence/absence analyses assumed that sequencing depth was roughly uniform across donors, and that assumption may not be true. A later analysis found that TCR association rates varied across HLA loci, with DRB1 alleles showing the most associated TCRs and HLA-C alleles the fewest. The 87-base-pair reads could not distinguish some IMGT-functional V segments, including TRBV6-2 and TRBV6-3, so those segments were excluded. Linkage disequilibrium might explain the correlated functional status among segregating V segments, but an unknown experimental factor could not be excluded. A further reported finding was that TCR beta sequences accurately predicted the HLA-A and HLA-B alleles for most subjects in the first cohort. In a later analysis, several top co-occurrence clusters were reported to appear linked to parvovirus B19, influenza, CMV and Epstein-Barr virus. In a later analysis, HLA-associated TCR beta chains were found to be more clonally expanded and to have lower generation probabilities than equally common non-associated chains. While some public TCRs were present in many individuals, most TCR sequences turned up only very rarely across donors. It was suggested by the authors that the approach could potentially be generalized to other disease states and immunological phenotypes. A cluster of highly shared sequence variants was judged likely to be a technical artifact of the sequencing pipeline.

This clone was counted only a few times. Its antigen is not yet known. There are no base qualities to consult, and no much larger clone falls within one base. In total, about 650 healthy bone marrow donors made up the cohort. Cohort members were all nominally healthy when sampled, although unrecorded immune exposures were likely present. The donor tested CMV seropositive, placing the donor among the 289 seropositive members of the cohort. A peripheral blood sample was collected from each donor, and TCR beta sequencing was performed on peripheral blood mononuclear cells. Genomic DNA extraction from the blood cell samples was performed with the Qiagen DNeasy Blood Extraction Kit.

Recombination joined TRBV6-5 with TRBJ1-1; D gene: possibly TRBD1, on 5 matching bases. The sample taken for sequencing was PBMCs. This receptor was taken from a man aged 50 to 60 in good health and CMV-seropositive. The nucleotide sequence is TGTGCCAGCAGTTACGGCAGGGCCACTGAAGCTTTCTTT. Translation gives CASSYGRATEAFF.